This TCR beta chain was documented in a study of T cell repertoires in cytomegalovirus infection. Study-level information: Carrying CMV and the relevant HLA type showed in public TCR beta signatures.

The germline V gene has CDR1 SNHLY and CDR2 FYNNEI. The V gene lost 0 bases and the J gene lost 5 bases, with 7 bases spanning the gap. The CDR3 is 14 amino acids. Regarding the study as a whole: HLA-C-restricted CMV clonotypes gave the most frequent clonotype in two of eight donors. Public TCR beta family frequency separated CMV-and-HLA carriers, including in an independent cohort.

TCRdb itself ran the reads through MiXCR, one entry per CDR3 protein. The sample consists of about 320,000 distinct CDR3 sequences, around 9.5% of them appearing once. This clonotype was detected many times. The antigen is not known. This clonotype was sampled from a human donor in good health (CMV status not recorded). Some clones in this sample may be carry-over from other donors' samples. Source material: PBMCs. This chain joins TRBV2 and TRBJ2-2; D is perhaps TRBD2 (5 bases). CDR3 nucleotide sequence: TGTGCCAGCAGTGAAGCGAGGGCTACCGGGGAGCTGTTTTTT. Amino acids: CASSEARATGELFF. Combining the CDR3 with reference TRBV2 and TRBJ2-2 gives the whole variable domain EPEVTQTPSHQVTQMGQEVILRCVPISNHLYFYWYRQILGQKVEFLVSFYNNEISEKSEIFDDQFSVERPDGSNFTLKIRSTKLEDSAMYFCASSEARATGELFFGEGSRLTVL.